The 23 T cell receptor beta chains below all came from one sample that was sequenced in a study of vaccination effects on CD4 cells after COVID-19. Ahead of sequencing, the ViraFEST assay grew antigen-specific CD4+ T cells using viral peptide pools. Researchers isolated CD4+ T cells once approximately eleven days of culture had elapsed. Either the BNT162b2 or mRNA-1273 vaccine was given to participants in two doses. These receptors have no known antigen. The repertoire was sequenced with immunoSEQ multiplex PCR; TCRdb's copy has only in-frame clones and lacks some. The sample includes about 32,000 clones, around three quarters of them seen just once. Specimen: CD4+ T cells from PBMCs cultured with HCoV-229E spike peptides, collected after COVID-19 vaccination. These receptors were taken from a human donor who received a COVID-19 vaccine.

In its sample, this clone was seen a few times. V usage is TRBV28 and J usage is TRBJ1-2, with a possible D match to TRBD1 (5 bases). The CDR3 loop spans 13 amino acids. V lost 7 bases to trimming and J lost 8 bases, with 17 bases between them. Germline V gene data show CDR1 as MDHEN and CDR2 as SYDVKM. The CDR3 region has the DNA TGTGCCAGCACCGGGGGACCAGAGGTGGGCTACACCTTC. Amino acids: CASTGGPEVGYTF.

The rearrangement uses TRBV25-1 and TRBJ2-2; D ambiguous. Germline lookup yields CDR1 MGHDK and CDR2 SYGVNS. The CDR3 extends over 16 amino acids. V lost 3 bases to trimming and J lost 1 base, with 12 bases between them. CDR3 region: CASSDLLGMNTGELFF. CDR3 nucleotides: TGTGCCAGCAGTGATTTGTTGGGTATGAACACCGGGGAGCTGTTTTTT.

CDR3 in amino acids: CASSLGGNTYNEQFF. CDR3 DNA: TGCGCCAGCAGCTTGGGAGGCAACACCTACAATGAGCAGTTCTTC. This chain joins TRBV5-1 and TRBJ2-1; D call uncertain. Trimming took off 0 bases at V and 2 bases at J, with 9 bases between the two ends. Germline V lookup: CDR1 SGHRS, CDR2 YFSETQ. The CDR3 is 15 residues long.

The chain carries TRBV2 and TRBJ2-3; no reliable D call. Trimming shortened V by 3 bases and J by 5 bases, and 9 bases separated the two germline ends. The CDR3 covers 13 residues. Germline CDR1 SNHLY, CDR2 FYNNEI. The CDR3 DNA sequence: TGTGCCAGCAGTGACCAGTGGGGAGATACGCAGTATTTT. It encodes CASSDQWGDTQYF. Variable domain in full (rest from reference TRBV2 and TRBJ2-3): EPEVTQTPSHQVTQMGQEVILRCVPISNHLYFYWYRQILGQKVEFLVSFYNNEISEKSEIFDDQFSVERPDGSNFTLKIRSTKLEDSAMYFCASSDQWGDTQYFGPGTRLTVL.

The J gene is TRBJ1-6, the V gene TRBV12-3 or TRBV12-4; no definite D call. The CDR3 covers 13 residues. Trimming left V 2 bases short and J 8 bases short, with 7 bases between. The CDR3 coding sequence is TGTGCCAGCAGTTTAATAAGGGATTCACCCCTCCACTTT. It specifies CASSLIRDSPLHF.

The V call is TRBV6-6, the J call TRBJ1-1; D gene ambiguous. The CDR3 length is 12 residues. V lost 3 bases, J lost 0 bases, and 2 bases lay in between. Germline-derived CDR1 and CDR2 are MNHNY and SVGAGI (reference sequence). The CDR3, as DNA: TGTGCCAGCAGTTATATGAACACTGAAGCTTTCTTT. Protein sequence: CASSYMNTEAFF.

This clone occurred a few times. The rearrangement joins TRBV19 to TRBJ1-6; TRBD1 matches 7 bases. V lost 5 bases to trimming and J lost 10 bases; unmatched junction nucleotides: 11. The length of the CDR3 is 15 residues. Germline V gene lookup returns CDR1 LNHDA and CDR2 SQIVND (reference sequence). The DNA of the CDR3 is TGTGCCAGTAGTTTTGAGACAGGGTTAGGGTCACCCCTCCACTTT. Amino acid sequence: CASSFETGLGSPLHF.

This sequence joins TRBV11-3 and TRBJ2-5; TRBD1 matches at 7 bases. V lost 5 bases, J lost 3 bases, and 6 bases stayed unmatched. This CDR3 is built from 14 residues. From germline, CDR1 is SGHNT and CDR2 YENEEA. This chain's CDR3 is CASSPTGVEETQYF. CDR3 DNA: TGTGCCAGCAGCCCAACAGGGGTTGAAGAGACCCAGTACTTC. Filled out from reference TRBV11-3 and TRBJ2-5, the complete variable domain reads EAGVVQSPRYKIIEKKQPVAFWCNPISGHNTLYWYLQNLGQGPELLIRYENEEAVDDSQLPKDRFSAERLKGVDSTLKIQPAELGDSAVYLCASSPTGVEETQYFGPGTRLLVL.

The gene calls are TRBV18 and TRBJ2-7, with 7 nucleotides matching TRBD1. The V and J ends lost 6 bases and 7 bases, in that order; junction bases with no gene match: 9. Germline CDR1 reads KGHSH; CDR2 reads LQKENI. The CDR3 extends over 13 amino acids. The CDR3 DNA reads TGTGCCAGCTCCCCAGGGGGTAGGCAGGAGCAGTACTTC. Translating it yields CASSPGGRQEQYF.

J is TRBJ1-2 and V is TRBV3-1 (or the pseudogene TRBV3-2); no clear D gene. Germline V gives CDR1 LGHDT, CDR2 YNNKEL (reference sequence). This CDR3 is 14 amino acids long. Trimming shortened V by 1 base and J by 4 bases, and 10 bases separated the two germline ends. CDR3 DNA sequence: TGTGCCAGCAGCCAAGTTGGTGGGAGCTATGGCTACACCTTC. This translates into CASSQVGGSYGYTF.

This clone was seen a handful of times. The rearrangement uses TRBV4-1 and TRBJ1-2, with D possibly being TRBD1 (5 bases). The germline gives CDR1 MGHRA, CDR2 YSYEKL. The CDR3 spans 14 residues. V was clipped by 0 bases and J by 4 bases, with 9 bases between them. The CDR3 DNA reads TGCGCCAGCAGCCAAGATGGGGGGTTCTATGGCTACACCTTC. Amino acids: CASSQDGGFYGYTF.

The chain uses TRBV9 and TRBJ2-2, with 8 bases fitting TRBD2. The V gene end was trimmed by 1 base and the J gene end by 1 base; junction bases not matched to a gene: 0. Looked up from germline, CDR1 is SGDLS and CDR2 is YYNGEE. CDR3 length: 15 residues. The CDR3 DNA sequence: TGTGCCAGCAGCGTAACTAGCGGGAACACCGGGGAGCTGTTTTTT. Protein sequence: CASSVTSGNTGELFF.

In DNA, the CDR3 is TGCGCCAGCAGCTTGGGGACTAGCGGGAGGGCCAGAAATCAAGAGACCCAGTACTTC. It codes for CASSLGTSGRARNQETQYF. The chain links TRBV5-1 to TRBJ2-5; 15 bases align to TRBD2. Trimming took 0 bases from V and 2 from J; bases not matched to a gene: 8. CDR1 and CDR2 (germline): SGHRS, YFSETQ. The CDR3 length is 19 residues.

The CDR3 region is CASSQQTTGGRILANEKLFF. CDR3 in DNA: TGTGCCAGCAGCCAACAGACGACAGGGGGGCGCATTTTAGCTAATGAAAAACTGTTTTTT. The rearrangement joins TRBV13 to TRBJ1-4; 9 nucleotides align to TRBD1. The CDR3 consists of 20 residues. V lost 5 bases to trimming and J lost 3 bases; unmatched junction nucleotides: 19. Germline-derived CDR1 and CDR2 are PRHDT and FYEKMQ (reference sequence).

This clone appeared a few times. The chain couples TRBV4-1 to TRBJ1-5; D not certain. CDR1 MGHRA and CDR2 YSYEKL come from the germline V gene. The CDR3 loop spans 14 amino acids. Between the trimmed V and J ends, which lost 1 base and 5 bases, there was a span of 9 bases. CDR3 coding DNA: TGCGCCAGCAGCCAAGGGGCAGGCGATCAGCCCCAGCATTTT. Protein: CASSQGAGDQPQHF.

The V gene is TRBV2, the J gene TRBJ2-3, with 10 bases aligning to TRBD1. CDR3 length: 13 residues. V lost 6 bases, J lost 3 bases, and 0 bases stayed unmatched. Germline V gene data show CDR1 as SNHLY and CDR2 as FYNNEI. DNA for the CDR3: TGTGCCAGCAGGGACAGGGGGACAGATACGCAGTATTTT. Amino acids: CASRDRGTDTQYF.

The chain uses TRBV5-6 and TRBJ1-1; D is unclear. The germline V gene has CDR1 SGHDT and CDR2 YYEEEE. The CDR3 extends over 15 amino acids. Trimming pared 6 bases from V and 0 bases from J, leaving 15 bases between. The CDR3 loop reads CASTFDGKMNTEAFF. In DNA, the CDR3 is TGTGCCAGCACCTTCGATGGGAAGATGAACACTGAAGCTTTCTTT.

The sample holds a few counts of this clone. The gene calls are TRBV7-8 and TRBJ1-1; D unresolved. Trimming removed 2 bases from V and 3 bases from J, with 13 bases in between. Germline CDR1 SGHVS, CDR2 FQNEAQ. This CDR3 contains 15 residues. CDR3 nucleotides: TGTGCCAGCAGCTTACGTACGACAAGGGACACTGAAGCTTTCTTT. Translation gives CASSLRTTRDTEAFF.

This chain uses TRBV6-5 with TRBJ2-7; maybe TRBD2 (7 bases). The germline CDR1 and CDR2 sequences are MNHEY and SVGAGI. Between the trimmed V and J ends, which lost 6 bases and 3 bases, there was a span of 18 bases. This CDR3 is 15 amino acids long. The chain's CDR3 is CASRPGQGGDYEQYF. CDR3 nucleotide sequence: TGTGCCAGCAGACCGGGACAAGGGGGGGACTACGAGCAGTACTTC.

This rearrangement joins TRBV5-4 to TRBJ2-7; 7 bases line up with TRBD2. V lost 4 bases, J lost 3 bases, and 4 bases stayed unmatched. The CDR3 sequence is 13 residues long. The germline CDR1 and CDR2 sequences are SGHNT and YYREEE (reference sequence). The DNA for the CDR3 is TGTGCCAGCAGCGGGGGGGTGAGCTACGAGCAGTACTTC. This codes for CASSGGVSYEQYF.

The chain uses TRBV6-5 and TRBJ1-2; no firm D call. V was pared by 8 bases and J by 5 bases, with 15 bases between. Per the germline V gene, CDR1 is MNHEY and CDR2 is SVGAGI. The CDR3 totals 13 residues. CDR3 DNA sequence: TGTGCCAGCCGCCCCGAACAGTCGTATGGCTACACCTTC. This codes for CASRPEQSYGYTF.

The gene calls are TRBV6-5 and TRBJ2-5; D unresolved. The germline V gene has CDR1 MNHEY and CDR2 SVGAGI. The V end was cut by 0 bases, the J end by 1 base, with 9 bases between. The CDR3 runs 15 residues. The CDR3 sequence is CASSYSAKTQETQYF. CDR3 sequence (DNA): TGTGCCAGCAGTTACTCCGCTAAGACCCAAGAGACCCAGTACTTC.

J is TRBJ1-3 and V is TRBV5-1; no clear D. Per the germline V gene, CDR1 is SGHRS and CDR2 is YFSETQ. The CDR3 extends over 15 amino acids. Between the trimmed V and J ends, which lost 7 bases and 3 bases, there was a span of 17 bases. The CDR3 sequence: CASAVGEAGGNTIYF. Here the CDR3 DNA reads TGCGCCAGCGCGGTGGGAGAAGCGGGTGGAAACACCATATATTTT.